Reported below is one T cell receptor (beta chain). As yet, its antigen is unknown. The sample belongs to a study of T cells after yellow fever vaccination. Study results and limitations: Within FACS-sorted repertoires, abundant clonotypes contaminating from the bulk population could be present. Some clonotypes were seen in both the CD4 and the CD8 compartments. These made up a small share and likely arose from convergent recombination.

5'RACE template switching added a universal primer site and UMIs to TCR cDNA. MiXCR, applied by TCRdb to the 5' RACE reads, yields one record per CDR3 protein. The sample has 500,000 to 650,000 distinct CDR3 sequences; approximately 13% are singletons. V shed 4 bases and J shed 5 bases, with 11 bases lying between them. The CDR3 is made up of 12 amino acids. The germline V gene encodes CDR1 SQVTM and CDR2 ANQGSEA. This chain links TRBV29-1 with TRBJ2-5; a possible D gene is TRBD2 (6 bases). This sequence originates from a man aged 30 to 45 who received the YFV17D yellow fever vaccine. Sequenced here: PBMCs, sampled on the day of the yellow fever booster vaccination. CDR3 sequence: CSVAGLAETQYF. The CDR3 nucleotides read TGCAGCGTTGCCGGTCTAGCGGAGACCCAGTACTTC.